This T cell receptor beta chain originates from a study of T cell responses to AZD1222 COVID-19 vaccine. The germline V gene encodes CDR1 SNHLY and CDR2 FYNNEI. The ends lost 3 bases at V and 4 bases at J; junction bases unmatched: 5. The CDR3 totals 15 residues. The data were produced by immunoSEQ multiplex PCR, yet TCRdb's version contains in-frame clones alone and is incomplete. Of about 200,000 clones listed, roughly nine tenths are singletons. The receptor was isolated from an adult who received the MenACWY meningococcal vaccine as a control. The rearrangement links TRBV2 to TRBJ2-5; 10 positions match TRBD1. The sample here was peripheral blood, taken 28 days after the second dose of the MenACWY control vaccine. As DNA, the CDR3 is TGTGCCAGCAGTGATATCGGGACAGGGGCAGAGACCCAGTACTTC. Translation: CASSDIGTGAETQYF.